This TCR beta chain was identified in a study of T cell responses to AZD1222 COVID-19 vaccine. For the study at large: Analysis merged second doses at about 4 or about 12 weeks.

V was pared by 4 bases and J by 7 bases, with 13 bases of the junction left unmatched. The CDR3 has 16 amino acids. Per germline, CDR1 SGHTA and CDR2 FQGNSA. As regards this clone: What it binds is not known.

Study-level points and caveats: Baseline serology detected seropositivity in only 5 or 6 AZD1222 recipients.

Only in-frame clones appear in the TCRdb table, and some are missing; sequencing was by immunoSEQ multiplex PCR. The data contain 140,000 to 150,000 clones, approximately 94% of them singletons. The starting material was peripheral blood, obtained on day 0 of AZD1222 vaccination. This receptor was obtained from an adult in good health. This chain joins TRBV7-2 and TRBJ1-2; 9 positions agree with TRBD1. In nucleotides, the CDR3 is TGTGCCAGCAGCTCCGCTTCCCTACAGGGGGCTCGTGGCTACACCTTC. Translated, it gives CASSSASLQGARGYTF.